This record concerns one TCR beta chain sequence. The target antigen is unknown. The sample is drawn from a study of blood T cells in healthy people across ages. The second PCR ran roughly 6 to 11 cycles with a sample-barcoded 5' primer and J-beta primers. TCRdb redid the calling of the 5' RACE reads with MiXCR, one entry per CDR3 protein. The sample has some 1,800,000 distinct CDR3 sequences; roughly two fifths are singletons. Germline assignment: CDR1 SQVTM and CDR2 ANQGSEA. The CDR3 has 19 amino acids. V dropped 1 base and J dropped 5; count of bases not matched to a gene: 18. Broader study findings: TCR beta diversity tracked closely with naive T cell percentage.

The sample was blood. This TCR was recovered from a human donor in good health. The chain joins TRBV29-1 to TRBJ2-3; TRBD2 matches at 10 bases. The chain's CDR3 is CSVEGAYRLAGVWGDTQYF. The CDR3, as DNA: TGCAGCGTTGAAGGGGCCTACAGGCTAGCGGGGGTGTGGGGAGATACGCAGTATTTT.